This T cell receptor beta chain was documented in a study of OX40 agonist ivuxolimab in advanced cancers. For the study in its entirety: Ivuxolimab was a fully human IgG2 agonistic monoclonal antibody targeting the costimulatory receptor OX40 (CD134). Three dose-escalation patients achieved partial responses, one with hepatocellular carcinoma and two with cutaneous melanoma. Peripheral TCRbeta sequencing aimed to test whether ivuxolimab altered TCR sequence diversity and caused clonal T-cell expansion. A male proportion of 75% to 85% and a mean age of around 60 years, ranging from about 23 to 90, were recorded for the dose-escalation cohort. The paper describes the monotherapy dose-escalation part (N of about 47 patients) of the phase I trial of ivuxolimab. Of the roughly 50 dose-escalation patients, hepatocellular carcinoma was present in about 19, melanoma in some 15, renal cell carcinoma in 9 and head and neck cancer in 9. Prior anti-PD-1, anti-PD-L1 or anti-CTLA-4 therapy was permitted, and approximately 39% of dose-escalation patients had received checkpoint inhibitors. Intravenous ivuxolimab was administered to patients every 2 weeks at six dose levels: 0.01, 0.1, 0.3, 1.5, 3 and 10 mg/kg. Broad study findings and their caveats: The antigen specificity of the peripheral T cells that underwent clonal expansion was not determined. Low levels of normalized T-cell clonal expansion were also shown by some nonresponding patients. In the 0.1-3.0 mg/kg groups, partial responders were among the patients with the lowest normalized peripheral clonal expansion, particularly in CD8+ T cells. At doses of 0.1 to 3.0 mg/kg, clonal expansion of both CD4+ and CD8+ blood T cells was observed from baseline to week 6. After ivuxolimab, more expanded clones were found on average in CD8+ T cells than in CD4+ T cells.

To sequence the TCRbeta CDR3 region, genomic DNA was isolated from the sorted cells. The immunoSEQ Assay was used for sequencing of TCRbeta CDR3 regions. Held by TCRdb, this immuneACCESS table contains in-frame sequences only and omits some clones. Under half of the omission traces to an unresolved V gene where checked; the cause of the rest is unknown. For this sample there are about 71,000 clones; 86% appear just once. More than 2% of the sample lies in the top ten. The trial excluded patients who had a history of autoimmune disease or who were on systemic immunosuppression. In every dose cohort, peripheral blood was drawn for TCR sequencing at baseline, cycle 4 day 1, and cycle 7 day 1. Samples came from an open-label, multicenter, first-in-human phase I dose-escalation trial of ivuxolimab. Adults with locally advanced or metastatic head and neck squamous cell, hepatocellular, melanoma or renal cell carcinoma were enrolled in the trial. CD4+ and CD8+ T cells were sorted separately from peripheral blood before TCR sequencing.

This clone was seen more than once but under ten times. Its antigen has not been determined. No base-level quality is on record; no much larger clone is a single base apart. In the germline V gene, CDR1 corresponds to SGHTA and CDR2 to FQGNSA. V gives up 2 bases and J gives up 7 bases, and the segment between their germline ends measures 15 bases. From the cysteine through the phenylalanine, the CDR3 covers 14 amino acids. Only the CDR3 part of the read is kept: 42 bases, read in frame from the first base. The specimen was CD4+ or CD8+ T cells sorted from blood, collected in a trial of the OX40 agonist ivuxolimab. This chain is built from TRBV7-2 and TRBJ2-7; no D gene call is confident. This sequence was found in an adult with an advanced solid tumor such as melanoma, head and neck, liver or kidney cancer. The CDR3 protein sequence reads: CASSLSRPQGEQYF. The nucleotides read TGTGCCAGCAGCTTATCACGGCCTCAAGGAGAGCAGTACTTC.